This note documents a single T cell receptor beta chain sequence. Its antigen is not known. The sample carries other DNA sequences with the same CDR3. This record belongs to a study of shared clonotypes between healthy human individuals. Study results and limitations: The study found roughly 5% of naive CD4 clonotypes shared across a few donors.

The germline CDR1 and CDR2 sequences are SGHRS and YFSETQ. V was cut by 0 bases and J by 3 bases, with 9 bases left in between. CDR3 length: 14 residues. Sequenced by immunoSEQ multiplex PCR; TCRdb stores in-frame clones only, minus some. The sample carries 1.4 million to 1.5 million clones, roughly 97% recorded once. This TCR was sampled from a man younger than 45 in good health. Sequencing input: naive CD4+ T cells sorted from blood. The subset here: CD45RA+ positively selected. J is TRBJ1-2 and V is TRBV5-1; possible D gene TRBD1, 6 bases. CDR3 residues: CASSLVQGDYGYTF. Here the CDR3 DNA reads TGCGCCAGCAGCTTGGTACAGGGAGACTATGGCTACACCTTC. The full variable domain, with the rest looked up from reference TRBV5-1 and TRBJ1-2, is KAGVTQTPRYLIKTRGQQVTLSCSPISGHRSVSWYQQTPGQGLQFLFEYFSETQRNKGNFPGRFSGRQFSNSRSEMNVSTLELGDSALYLCASSLVQGDYGYTFGSGTRLTVV.